Here is one T cell receptor beta chain with its context. Its matching antigen is unknown. The germline V gene encodes CDR1 ENHRY and CDR2 SYGVKD. The length of the CDR3 is 12 residues. V was clipped by 4 bases and J by 10 bases, with 11 bases between them. The record originates from a study of chemoradiotherapy in HPV16-positive cancers. For the study at large: A couple of HPV16-positive patients' cells yielded candidate HPV-specific clones and common motifs. Findings of the study overall: The functional HPV-specific definition rests on just a couple of HPV16-positive patients.

TCRdb's table, derived via immunoSEQ multiplex PCR, lists solely in-frame clones and lacks some. The data show approximately 1,000 clones, around three quarters seen once. The chain couples TRBV10-3 to TRBJ2-1; possibly TRBD1 for D (5 bases). Here the sequenced sample was tumor tissue, taken from a patient who underwent chemoradiotherapy. The clonotype was recovered from a human donor with HPV-associated anogenital cancer. CDR3 loop: CAISGSSGEQFF. CDR3 coding DNA: TGTGCCATCAGTGGGTCTTCAGGGGAGCAGTTCTTC.